Each of the 7 T cell receptor beta chains below was sequenced from the same sample in a study of T cell responses to AZD1222 COVID-19 vaccine. Measured with immunoSEQ multiplex PCR; TCRdb has only the in-frame clones, and not every one. The sample shows 150,000 to 200,000 clones, more than 90% of them seen only once. Here the sequenced sample was peripheral blood, taken on day 0 of AZD1222 vaccination. The receptor set was obtained from an adult in good health.

This chain joins TRBV6-5 and TRBJ2-7; D is ambiguous. The CDR3 is 13 residues long. Per germline, CDR1 MNHEY and CDR2 SVGAGI. Trimming removed 4 bases at V and 6 bases at J, with 13 bases between. The CDR3 loop is CASSLHDGGEQYF. In nucleotides, the CDR3 is TGTGCCAGCAGTTTACATGACGGTGGCGAGCAGTACTTC.

The J gene is TRBJ2-7, the V gene TRBV5-1; 12 nucleotides align to TRBD1. This CDR3 has 17 residues. CDR1 is SGHRS and CDR2 is YFSETQ in the germline V gene. V was pared by 5 bases and J by 3 bases, with 12 bases of the junction left unmatched. The CDR3 here is CASSPGTGGVGIYEQYF. The CDR3 nucleotides are TGCGCCAGCAGTCCCGGGACAGGGGGCGTGGGAATCTACGAGCAGTACTTC.

J is TRBJ1-4 and V is TRBV23-1; no clear D gene. TRBV23-1 is an open reading frame, and its role is uncertain. With 4 bases removed from V and 5 bases from J, the gap between germline ends came to 14 bases. This CDR3 spans 15 amino acids. Here the CDR3 DNA reads TGCGCCAGCAGTCCCCGCCAGCAACAAAATGAAAAACTGTTTTTT. Its protein product is CASSPRQQQNEKLFF.

This chain links TRBV10-3 with TRBJ2-7; D uncertain. CDR1 is ENHRY and CDR2 is SYGVKD in the germline V gene. The V end lost 4 bases, the J end lost 2 bases, and 3 bases lay between the germline ends. The CDR3 has 11 residues. The CDR3 reads CAISAAYEQYF. CDR3 DNA: TGTGCCATCAGTGCAGCCTACGAGCAGTACTTC.

The chain links TRBV6-5 to TRBJ1-2; tentatively, D is TRBD1 (5 bases). CDR3 length: 12 residues. Between the trimmed V and J ends, which lost 6 bases and 8 bases, there was a span of 13 bases. Germline CDR1 MNHEY, CDR2 SVGAGI. CDR3 nucleotides: TGTGCCAGCAGATCTCGGGACGACGGCTACACCTTC. The encoded protein is CASRSRDDGYTF.

This clone was detected only a few times. The genes are TRBV7-8 and TRBJ1-3; 8 positions match TRBD1. The CDR3 extends over 15 amino acids. Germline V CDR1 and CDR2: SGHVS, FQNEAQ. V lost 1 base and J lost 5; bases outside the gene matches: 4. Here the CDR3 reads CASSLGAGGRNTIYF. CDR3 nucleotide sequence: TGTGCCAGCAGCTTAGGGGCAGGGGGCAGAAACACCATATATTTT.

The chain couples TRBV5-1 to TRBJ2-1; 11 nucleotides align to TRBD2. The V segment lost 3 bases and the J segment 4 bases; nucleotides outside the gene matches: 6. The length of the CDR3 is 16 residues. Germline V gene data show CDR1 as SGHRS and CDR2 as YFSETQ. CDR3 sequence (DNA): TGCGCCAGCAGCTGGGGACTAGCGGCAACATACAATGAGCAGTTCTTC. Translation: CASSWGLAATYNEQFF. Using reference TRBV5-1 and TRBJ2-1 for the parts outside the CDR3, the full variable domain is KAGVTQTPRYLIKTRGQQVTLSCSPISGHRSVSWYQQTPGQGLQFLFEYFSETQRNKGNFPGRFSGRQFSNSRSEMNVSTLELGDSALYLCASSWGLAATYNEQFFGPGTRLTVL.